Listed below are T cell receptor beta chains from one sample, sequenced in a study of cytomegalovirus exposure and HLA in healthy donors. Only in-frame clones appear in the TCRdb table, and some are missing; sequencing was by immunoSEQ multiplex PCR. The sample records about 160,000 clones, about 80% being singletons. Input material: PBMCs. Every receptor here comes from a middle-aged man in good health and CMV-seronegative. CDR3s include the opening cysteine and the closing phenylalanine or tryptophan.

V gene: TRBV30
CDR3 protein: CAWSVRYEKLVF

V gene: TRBV5-6
CDR3 protein: CASSLVTGYEQYF

V gene: TRBV19
CDR3 protein: CASTYSAGTVNTEAFF

V gene: TRBV28
CDR3 protein: CASSRGVGTYEQYF

V gene: TRBV7-2
CDR3 protein: CASSLAPSSGNTIYF

V gene: TRBV7-9
CDR3 protein: CASSLPGLGNEQFF

V gene: TRBV6-5
CDR3 protein: CASSYLYRGNNGELFF

V gene: TRBV25-1
CDR3 protein: CASRPGTGYTEAFF

V gene: TRBV28
CDR3 protein: CASSQARDTGELFF

V gene: TRBV20-1
CDR3 protein: CSASFGGLFF

V gene: TRBV28
CDR3 protein: CASSLMAGGSTQYF

V gene: TRBV5-3
CDR3 protein: CARSLDTGFNGYTF

V gene: TRBV28
CDR3 protein: CASSLAGYGYTF

V gene: TRBV5-1
CDR3 protein: CASSSVAAWAGMSSYEQYF

V gene: TRBV18
CDR3 protein: CASSPLAGEGTDTQYF

V gene: TRBV7-2
CDR3 protein: CASSLEWTAGGIDTQYF

V gene: TRBV29-1
CDR3 protein: CSVVGAAGELFF

V gene: TRBV11-3
CDR3 protein: CASSPRTGQEQFF

V gene: TRBV19
CDR3 protein: CASSTIANSYEQYF

V gene: TRBV19
CDR3 protein: CASTSSSYNEQFF

V gene: TRBV28
CDR3 protein: CASMAAGGTGGTQYF

V gene: TRBV27
CDR3 protein: CASSLSAGDYEQYF